The source of this T cell receptor beta chain is a study of long-term antiretroviral therapy in people with HIV. Participants living with HIV all received treatment in the United States. V dropped 2 bases and J dropped 8; count of bases not matched to a gene: 5. CDR1 and CDR2 (germline): MDHEN, SYDVKM. The CDR3 runs 14 residues. To note about this clone: Its antigen is not identified.

They ran version v3.0 of the immunoSEQ assay at survey level. The assay was immunoSEQ multiplex PCR, and TCRdb's table has in-frame clones only and misses some. The profile shows some 22,000 clones, around 89% of them singletons. Study results and caveats: Among HIV repertoires, CDR3 length ranges were narrower than those of controls. Subsequent to ART, diversity was augmented yet persisted below that of transplant donor controls. Viral resistance, ART adherence and therapy changes all lacked available data.

Sequences were derived from unsorted PBMCs, sampled 2.3 years after starting antiretroviral therapy. The V call is TRBV28, the J call TRBJ1-1; 10 bases align to TRBD1. The TCR comes from a man aged 60 to 75 with HIV. CDR3 in DNA: TGTGCCAGCAGTTTAAGTCTGGGACAGGGGGAAGCTTTCTTT. Translating gives CASSLSLGQGEAFF.